This is a list of T cell receptor beta chains from one sample in a study of cytomegalovirus exposure and HLA in healthy donors. Only in-frame clones appear in the TCRdb table, and some are missing; sequencing was by immunoSEQ multiplex PCR. The sample has roughly 60,000 clones; about 92% are singletons. Sequencing was carried out using PBMCs. These receptors came from a woman aged 18-30 years in good health and CMV-seronegative. CDR3s include the opening cysteine and the closing phenylalanine or tryptophan. Each record gives: clone size, V gene, CDR3 length, D gene, J gene, CDR3 DNA, CDR3 protein. A D gene is named only where the DNA matches it firmly. The size of a clone is reported for some rows only, either as once, few or many, or as a class for expanded clones.

>-|TRBV25-1|10|-|TRBJ2-1
TGTGCCAGCAGTGGGCTTGTATGGTTCTTC
CASSGLVWFF
>once|TRBV6-1|15|TRBD1|TRBJ2-7
TGTGCCAGCAGTTTGGGACAGGGGGACCGATACGAGCAGTACTTC
CASSLGQGDRYEQYF
>-|TRBV15|14|-|TRBJ2-1
TGTGCCACCAGCGGAGCGAGCTCCTACAATGAGCAGTTCTTC
CATSGASSYNEQFF
>-|TRBV11-1|15|TRBD2|TRBJ2-1
TGTGCCAGCAGCTCTAGCGGGGGCCCCTACAATGAGCAGTTCTTC
CASSSSGGPYNEQFF
>-|TRBV4-1|14|-|TRBJ2-1
TGCGCCAGCAGCCAAGATAGGACTTTCAATGAGCAGTTCTTC
CASSQDRTFNEQFF
>-|TRBV30|14|-|TRBJ1-1
TGTGCCTGGAGAGCCTGGGGGGAGAACACTGAAGCTTTCTTT
CAWRAWGENTEAFF
>-|TRBV7-2|14|-|TRBJ1-4
TGTGCCAGCAGCTTTAAGGGGTCTAATGAAAAACTGTTTTTT
CASSFKGSNEKLFF
>-|TRBV18|14|-|TRBJ2-5
TGTGCCAGCTCACCACGTCCAGGTCAAGAGACCCAGTACTTC
CASSPRPGQETQYF
>-|TRBV27|13|TRBD1|TRBJ1-2
TGTGCCAGCAGTTTAGGACAGGGAAATGGCTACACCTTC
CASSLGQGNGYTF
>-|TRBV11-3|14|-|TRBJ2-1
TGTGCCAGCAGCGAGGGGGGGTGGAGCAATGAGCAGTTCTTC
CASSEGGWSNEQFF
>-|TRBV29-1|14|-|TRBJ2-7
TGCAGCGTTGTACCGGCGGCGAATTCCTACGAGCAGTACTTC
CSVVPAANSYEQYF
>-|TRBV15|14|-|TRBJ1-6
TGTGCCACCAGCAGTAGGCACAGTCCTTCACCCCTCCACTTT
CATSSRHSPSPLHF
>-|TRBV5-4|14|TRBD1|TRBJ1-4
TGTGCCAGCAGTCCGACAGGGGGAAATGAAAAACTGTTTTTT
CASSPTGGNEKLFF
>-|TRBV7-9|15|TRBD1|TRBJ1-3
TGTGCCAGCAGCTTCGCAGACAGGGAAGGAAACACCATATATTTT
CASSFADREGNTIYF
>-|TRBV6-6|14|-|TRBJ1-3
TGTGCCAGCAGGTCGGGGGGTATCGGAAACACCATATATTTT
CASRSGGIGNTIYF
>-|TRBV27|15|TRBD1|TRBJ2-1
TGTGCCAGCAGTTCTCAACCGGGACAGCACAATGAGCAGTTCTTC
CASSSQPGQHNEQFF
>-|TRBV14|17|-|TRBJ2-5
TGTGCCAGCAGCCACTGGGGGCCGGCCATGGGGCAAGAGACCCAGTACTTC
CASSHWGPAMGQETQYF
>-|TRBV28|15|-|TRBJ2-1
TGTGCCAGCAGTCCAACTAGTGCGGAGGGGAATGAGCAGTTCTTC
CASSPTSAEGNEQFF
>-|TRBV30|13|TRBD1|TRBJ1-3
TGTGCCCACAAGCAGGGGGCTGGAAACACCATATATTTT
CAHKQGAGNTIYF
>-|TRBV19|15|TRBD1|TRBJ1-1
TGTGCCAGTCTCAAGGAACACCCAGGGGACAGGAAAGCTTTCTTT
CASLKEHPGDRKAFF
>-|TRBV4-1|13|-|TRBJ2-7
TGCGCCAGCAGCCAAGACCCAGGGTTGGAGCAGTACTTC
CASSQDPGLEQYF
>-|TRBV4-3|16|-|TRBJ2-1
TGCGCCAGCAGCCAAGATTTGGGGCGGCCGTACAATGAGCAGTTCTTC
CASSQDLGRPYNEQFF